This paragraph covers one TCR beta chain sequence. Its antigen is unknown. Per-nucleotide qualities are absent, and no much larger clonotype sits a single base away. Trimmed from V: 5 bases; trimmed from J: 7 bases; junction bases lacking a gene match: 10. CDR3 length: 15 amino acids, cysteine to phenylalanine. Only the CDR3 DNA stays, 45 bases, in frame from base 1. CDR1 and CDR2 are read off the germline V gene (reference sequence) as LNHDA and SQIVND. The record originates from a study of cytomegalovirus exposure and HLA in healthy donors (TCRdb year 2017). General notes on the study: According to an earlier analysis of several hundred of the donors, roughly 180 million T cells yielded 100 million or so unique TCR beta sequences and approximately 300 Gb of sequence data. In addition to the first cohort of 650 to 800 subjects, a separate validation cohort of approximately 120 different subjects was used. In a later genetic analysis, genome-wide SNP genotypes for about 60% of the 666 donors were used, and that subset was treated as a discovery cohort. The study aimed to test whether cataloging public T cell receptors could reveal signatures of past pathogen exposure. Rather than drawing on any new phenotypic data, the later analysis identified candidate immune exposures from TCR beta sequences and the way those sequences occurred across donors. In a later analysis, previously published TCR beta repertoires from 666 donors were re-analyzed and high-resolution HLA genotyping was added so that TCR occurrence patterns could be studied. High-throughput TCR immunosequencing, statistical association of individual TCRs with disease status, and machine learning were combined to predict cytomegalovirus infection status. Among 300 to 450 genotyped donors of the cohort, an average of approximately 250,000 unique TCR beta nucleotide sequences were sequenced per donor, about a sixth of them non-productive. Donor age, sex, ethnicity and CMV serostatus were compiled alongside the repertoire data. An earlier analysis of around 580 of the donors used high-throughput TCR beta sequencing to judge whether each TCR beta V gene segment behaved as functional or pseudogenic. The number of donors typed differed by locus, with roughly 620-630 for A, B, C, DRB1 and DQB1, 522 for DQA1, over 600 for DPA1, and 400 to 490 for DPB1. The genetic ancestry cluster associated with self-reported Caucasian donors included around four fifths of the 398 genotyped donors. A handful of DR-DQ haplotypes were handled as single units for association and clustering because linkage in the cohort was strong. Using immunosequencing, the study profiled T cell repertoires from 550 to 750 subjects and related those repertoires to cytomegalovirus serostatus. An early release that covered several hundred HLA-typed donors contained approximately 320 gigabases of sequencing data and tens of millions of unique TCR sequences. HLA typing covered class I and class II loci at four-digit resolution. All discovery cohort repertoires had been generated on a single sequencing platform.

The cohort comprised 550 to 700 healthy bone marrow donors. At the time of sampling, all cohort members were nominally healthy, though unrecorded immune exposures were likely present. The donor was CMV seronegative and was included in the group of 352 seronegative cohort members. A peripheral blood sample was provided by each donor, and peripheral blood mononuclear cells were used for TCR beta sequencing. Genomic DNA extraction from the blood cell samples was performed with the Qiagen DNeasy Blood Extraction Kit. Overall results and qualifications from the work: A cluster of highly shared sequence variants was judged likely to be a technical artifact of the sequencing pipeline. A later genetic analysis reported fewer N-insertions in productive TCRs among donors in an Asian-associated ancestry cluster than the roughly 670-donor mean. A total of roughly 160 TCR beta chains were listed by the study as associated with cytomegalovirus. Presence/absence analyses assumed roughly uniform sequencing depth across donors, an assumption that may not hold. Linkage disequilibrium might explain the correlated functional status among segregating V segments, but an unknown experimental factor could not be ruled out. Assigning TCR associations to individual alleles was difficult when HLA alleles, especially DR and DQ, strongly co-occurred. According to a later analysis, TCR association rates differed among HLA loci, with DRB1 alleles showing the most associated TCRs and HLA-C alleles showing the fewest. In a later genetic analysis, a missense DCLRE1C variant was associated with V-gene and J-gene trimming of TCR beta chains, and the association was replicated in an independent cohort. Because HLA typing was missing for some donors at each locus, association tests included only the typed subset. A later analysis found that most CMV-associated TCR beta chains appeared HLA-restricted, with HLA associations seemingly driven largely by CMV exposure. The earlier analysis of some 560 of the donors excluded 15 to 20 rarely observed V segments, including chromosome 9 orphons, because counts were too low. The 87-base-pair reads could not distinguish some IMGT-functional V segments, including TRBV6-2 and TRBV6-3, so those segments were excluded. For the cohort, immune exposure information was limited to CMV serostatus. The classifier was reported to diagnose cytomegalovirus status with high specificity and sensitivity in both the original cohort and the validation cohort. The cohort was sequenced for TCR beta chains only, and without alpha or paired-chain data the features that could be detected were limited. A further reported finding was that TCR beta sequences accurately predicted the HLA-A and HLA-B alleles for most subjects in the first cohort. A later analysis found that HLA-associated TCR beta chains were more clonally expanded and had lower generation probabilities than equally common non-associated chains. A later analysis reported that several top co-occurrence clusters appeared linked to parvovirus B19, influenza, CMV and Epstein-Barr virus. In an earlier analysis of some 500 of the donors, most TCR beta V segments appeared in productive rearrangements about 90% or about 30% of the time, broadly matching IMGT annotations. At a false discovery rate of 0.05, a later analysis linked under 20,000 TCR beta sequences to specific HLA alleles. It was suggested by the authors that the approach could potentially be generalized to other disease states and immunological phenotypes. Across donors, most TCR sequences were observed very rarely, whereas some public TCRs were present in many individuals. In vitro tests confirmed that a few of the cytomegalovirus-associated TCR beta chains recognize cytomegalovirus antigens.

Libraries were constructed by the immunoSEQ multiplex PCR assay. For the multiplex PCR, a mixture combining 60 forward primers for TCR Vbeta segments and 13 reverse primers for TCR Jbeta segments was used. Amplification of the CDR3 region of rearranged TCR beta genes was performed with a multiplex PCR assay on genomic DNA. On the Illumina HiSeq System, the amplified TCR beta libraries were sequenced as 87-base-pair reads. The authors processed their data as follows. A later analysis tallied roughly 76 million unique TCR beta chains across the 550 to 850 repertoires, and about 10 million of those chains were shared by two or more donors. A nearest-neighbor algorithm error-corrected the raw reads and collapsed the reads into unique sequences, merging closely related sequences to remove PCR and sequencing errors. V, D and J gene segments were assigned by aligning CDR3 sequences to IMGT reference sequences. For a sequence to be retained, a match of at least six nucleotides was required to both a V gene segment and a J gene segment. A rearrangement counted as productive if the CDR3 had no stop codons and remained in frame with V and J, and every other rearrangement counted as non-productive. Following IMGT convention, CDR3 was defined as the stretch from the second conserved V-encoded cysteine to the conserved J-encoded phenylalanine. The earlier analysis of 500 to 650 of the donors excluded any sequence lacking an unambiguous match to a single V gene segment. In an earlier analysis of 450 to 700 of the donors, V segments were called functional above 56.7% productive rearrangements and were called segregating when the between-donor standard deviation exceeded 5%. A statistical classification framework was built for diagnosing cytomegalovirus status from the catalog of TCR beta chain sequences. V and J gene assignment, in a later analysis, came from comparing TCR nucleotide sequences with IMGT/GENE-DB human TR gene sequences. A later analysis assigned CDR3 sequences and most-parsimonious VDJ recombination scenarios with the TCRdist pipeline. In a later analysis, each TCR beta chain was defined by its CDR3 amino acid sequence together with its V-gene family, and reads lacking a unique V-gene family were excluded. As a way to deal with suspected cross-contamination and a sequencing artifact, a later analysis dropped roughly 620 nucleotide sequences that were highly shared and had low generation probability. In a later analysis, a clonal expansion index for each public chain was calculated from normalized within-repertoire ranks of inferred template counts. Generation probabilities in a later analysis came from a VDJ recombination model fitted to out-of-frame rearrangements, and those results were checked against IGoR. In a later analysis, TCR-TCR, TCR-HLA and TCR-CMV co-occurrence was scored with hypergeometric tests, and a repertoire-size bias correction was applied to TCR pairs. False discovery rates were estimated in a later analysis by permuting HLA or CMV assignments 20 times. In a later analysis, co-occurring TCRs were grouped using DBSCAN, and TCRdist sequence similarity was added for clustering within HLA-allele-positive subsets. For co-occurrence clustering, repertoires with fewer than 30,000 or more than 120,000 public chains were excluded, along with several repertoires with anomalous nucleotide sharing. Sourced from immuneACCESS, this table was stored by TCRdb with only in-frame sequences that have V and J called. A share of the clones is absent; for the studies checked, an unresolved V gene accounts for under half, and the remainder has no known explanation. That table supplies the V and J calls and clone size; D and trimming were determined from the DNA. The sample table records under 140,000 clones; approximately 86% of these occur just once. The ten largest clones capture about 1.7% of the sample.

Sequencing was done on a sample of PBMCs. This chain is built from TRBV19 and TRBJ1-5; a stretch of 8 junction bases matches TRBD1. The clonotype originates from a man aged 35 to 55 in good health and CMV-seronegative. At the DNA level, the sequence is TGTGCCAGTAGTCTAACAGGGGGAAGGGGGCAGCCCCAGCATTTT. Its protein reads: CASSLTGGRGQPQHF.